This T cell receptor beta chain was found in a study of OX40 agonist ivuxolimab in advanced cancers. Study-level background: Patients got intravenous ivuxolimab at 0.01 to 10 mg/kg every 2 weeks. Participants averaged 60 years of age (range about 23 to 80) and were roughly 80% male. The eligibility criteria allowed prior anti-PD-1, anti-PD-L1 or anti-CTLA-4 therapy, and under 50% had some. General study points: Clonal expansion among partial responders at 0.1-3.0 mg/kg ranked near the lowest.

Using immunoSEQ multiplex PCR, the repertoire was profiled, and TCRdb retains in-frame clones only, with some absent. The data hold fewer than 20,000 clones, with about four fifths observed a single time. In regard to this clone: Its matching antigen is unknown.

The TCR sequence derives from an adult with an advanced solid tumor such as melanoma, head and neck, liver or kidney cancer. This specimen was CD4+ or CD8+ T cells sorted from blood, taken in a trial of the OX40 agonist ivuxolimab.

The CDR3 DNA reads TGTGCCAGCAGCCAAGAGAATAGCGGGGGGGCCGGGTCCTACGAGCAGTACTTC. Encoded protein: CASSQENSGGAGSYEQYF. The chain is built from TRBV21-1 and TRBJ2-7; the D call of TRBD2 is as the table states it, not checked on the DNA. TRBV21-1 is deemed a pseudogene. This CDR3 is 18 amino acids long.